This T cell receptor beta chain was sequenced for a study of early T cells in non-severe SARS-CoV-2 infection. This clonotype was seen more than once but under ten times. V was cut by 2 bases and J by 10 bases, with 14 bases left in between. The CDR3 has 13 residues. In the library, individual cDNA molecules carried attached unique molecular identifiers. TCRdb reanalysed the 5' RACE reads using MiXCR and keeps one entry per CDR3 protein. The sample has under 85,000 distinct CDR3 sequences, approximately 12% seen once; the top ten hold roughly 6.1%. The material sequenced was whole blood. This TCR was sampled from an adult who was a healthcare worker with PCR-confirmed SARS-CoV-2 infection or an uninfected control (not recorded which). The chain joins TRBV12-3 or TRBV12-4 to TRBJ1-1; unclear D gene. The CDR3 is CASSLNAGSAAFF. The CDR3 DNA follows: TGTGCCAGCAGTTTAAATGCCGGGAGTGCAGCTTTCTTT.